Listed here are 10 T cell receptor beta chains from one sample, sequenced in a study of cytomegalovirus exposure and HLA in healthy donors. The study ran its PCR with 60 Vbeta and 13 Jbeta primers. Sequenced by immunoSEQ multiplex PCR; TCRdb stores in-frame clones only, minus some. The table includes just over 200,000 clones, more than 60% detected once. The sequenced material came from PBMCs. The source is a man aged 45-60 years in good health and CMV-seronegative.

The CDR3 loop reads CASSYRTGADTEAFF. For the CDR3, the DNA is TGTGCCAGCAGTTATCGGACAGGGGCGGACACTGAAGCTTTCTTT. The rearrangement uses TRBV6-5 and TRBJ1-1; TRBD1 matches at 9 bases. Germline V gene data show CDR1 as MNHEY and CDR2 as SVGAGI. V lost 3 bases, J lost 3 bases, and 5 bases stayed unmatched. The CDR3 runs 15 residues.

This chain uses TRBV2 with TRBJ2-1, with TRBD2 identical over 12 bases. The trim removed 6 bases at V and 7 bases at J, leaving 4 bases unmatched. The CDR3 spans 14 residues. Germline lookup yields CDR1 SNHLY and CDR2 FYNNEI. Here the CDR3 DNA reads TGTGCCAGCAGCTCCGGACTAGCGGGAAATGAGCAGTTCTTC. Amino acids: CASSSGLAGNEQFF.

As DNA, the CDR3 is TGTGCCAGCAGTGAACTAAGCGGGAGTTCAGATACGCAGTATTTT. This gives the protein CASSELSGSSDTQYF. V and J are TRBV6-4 and TRBJ2-3; TRBD2 aligns across 8 bases. The CDR3 contains 15 residues. From germline, CDR1 is MRHNA and CDR2 SNTAGT. J was trimmed by 4 bases and V by 3 bases; bases with no gene match: 6.

V is TRBV4-1 and J is TRBJ2-3; 11 positions match TRBD2. CDR3 length: 18 amino acids. The V gene end was trimmed by 4 bases and the J gene end by 0 bases; junction bases not matched to a gene: 9. In germline, CDR1 is MGHRA, CDR2 YSYEKL. CDR3 region: CASSPALAGVGSTDTQYF. The CDR3 DNA follows: TGCGCCAGCAGCCCAGCACTAGCGGGGGTAGGGAGCACAGATACGCAGTATTTT.

The chain joins TRBV9 to TRBJ2-3; 7 nucleotides match TRBD2. V gave up 3 bases and J gave up 4 bases; unmatched junction bases: 5. Looked up from germline, CDR1 is SGDLS and CDR2 is YYNGEE. This CDR3 region has 14 residues. DNA for the CDR3: TGTGCCAGCAGCGCGCGAGGGAGGGCAGATACGCAGTATTTT. The encoded protein is CASSARGRADTQYF.

V and J are TRBV5-8 and TRBJ2-7, with 7 positions matching TRBD2. Germline V gene sequence: CDR1 SGHTS, CDR2 YDEGEE. Germline trimming cut 0 bases from V and 4 bases from J; bases unmatched to any gene: 7. The CDR3 covers 15 residues. This chain's CDR3 is CASSLALAETYEQYF. The CDR3 DNA reads as TGTGCCAGCAGCTTGGCTCTAGCGGAGACGTACGAGCAGTACTTC. Filled out from reference TRBV5-8 and TRBJ2-7, the complete variable domain reads EAGVTQSPTHLIKTRGQQATLRCSPISGHTSVYWYQQALGLGLQFLLWYDEGEERNRGNFPPRFSGRQFPNYSSELNVNALELEDSALYLCASSLALAETYEQYFGPGTRLTVT.

V gene TRBV30 combines with J gene TRBJ2-5; D might be TRBD2 (6 bases). In germline, CDR1 is GTSNPN, CDR2 SVGIG (reference sequence). CDR3 length: 12 residues. Trimming left V 5 bases short and J 7 bases short, with 14 bases between. The DNA of the CDR3 is TGTGCCTGGGGAGGGACCGCCGGGACCCAGTACTTC. Translation: CAWGGTAGTQYF.

For this clone: This specimen includes other DNA sequences encoding the same CDR3. The rearrangement joins TRBV5-1 to TRBJ2-7; 9 positions agree with TRBD1. V trimming: 4 bases; J trimming: 2 bases; junction bases outside the gene matches: 4. CDR3 length: 14 amino acids. Germline CDR1 reads SGHRS; CDR2 reads YFSETQ. As DNA, the CDR3 is TGCGCCAGCAGCCCGGGACAGGGAGCCTACGAGCAGTACTTC. Translated, it gives CASSPGQGAYEQYF. Based on the CDR3 plus reference TRBV5-1 and TRBJ2-7, the full variable domain is KAGVTQTPRYLIKTRGQQVTLSCSPISGHRSVSWYQQTPGQGLQFLFEYFSETQRNKGNFPGRFSGRQFSNSRSEMNVSTLELGDSALYLCASSPGQGAYEQYFGPGTRLTVT.

This clone was seen a few times. V gene TRBV10-3 combines with J gene TRBJ2-5; 10 nucleotides align to TRBD2. Germline CDR1 ENHRY, CDR2 SYGVKD. CDR3 length equals 16 residues. V lost 4 bases to trimming and J lost 2 bases; unmatched junction nucleotides: 7. The CDR3 protein is CAISVKREGRQETQYF. The CDR3 DNA follows: TGTGCCATCAGTGTAAAGCGGGAGGGCCGGCAAGAGACCCAGTACTTC.

In its sample, this clone was seen a few times. The V call is TRBV6-5, the J call TRBJ2-7; 7 positions match TRBD1. This CDR3 comprises 12 residues. Per germline, CDR1 MNHEY and CDR2 SVGAGI. V gave up 2 bases and J gave up 9 bases; unmatched junction bases: 4. CDR3 region: CASSYEGARQYF. CDR3 in DNA: TGTGCCAGCAGTTACGAGGGGGCGAGGCAGTACTTC.